The clone carrying this T cell receptor (beta chain) was seen more than once but under ten times. Its antigen is not known. Germline values: CDR1 SQVTM, CDR2 ANQGSEA. Trimming removed 5 bases from V and 3 bases from J, with 14 bases in between. The CDR3 has 13 amino acids. The source of the sample is a study of post-analysis software for immune sequencing data. Study information: Secondary progressive, relapsing-remitting and progressive-relapsing multiple sclerosis were among the included disease courses. Study results and limitations: Strong co-clustering by F measure was evident for samples that had been prepared in the same batch. The normalized Chao1 diversity of multiple sclerosis patients was significantly lower than that of controls. Roughly five TRBV segments were significantly more frequent in patients than in controls. TRBV5-6, TRBV5-1 and TRBV20-1 were among these segments.

The library was made from cDNA and included unique molecular identifiers. Starting from roughly 1.1 to 9.2 million T cells, the study yielded about 500,000 cDNA molecules. MiXCR was run by TCRdb on the PCR reads, yielding one entry per CDR3 protein. Among 750,000 to 950,000 distinct CDR3 sequences listed, about 45% were seen once. This TCR came from a girl aged 10-17 years with multiple sclerosis. The chain has TRBV29-1 and TRBJ2-7, with D perhaps being TRBD1 or TRBD2 (6 bases each). The sample was blood. The CDR3, as DNA: TGCAGCGTTAGACCGGGGGCCGACTACGAGCAGTACTTC. Translating gives CSVRPGADYEQYF.